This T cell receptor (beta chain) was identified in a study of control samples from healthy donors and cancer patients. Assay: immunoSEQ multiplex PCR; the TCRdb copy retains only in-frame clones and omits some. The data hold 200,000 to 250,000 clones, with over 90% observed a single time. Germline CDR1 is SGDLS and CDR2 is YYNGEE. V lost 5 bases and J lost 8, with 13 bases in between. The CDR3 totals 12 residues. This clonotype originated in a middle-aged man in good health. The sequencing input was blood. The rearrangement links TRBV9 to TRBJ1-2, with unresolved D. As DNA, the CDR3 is TGTGCCAGCAGTGTAATAGGTGGAGGCTACACCTTC. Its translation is CASSVIGGGYTF.